Listed below are T cell receptor beta chains from one sample, sequenced in a study of T-cell reconstitution after alpha-beta-depleted transplantation in children. TCRdb re-analysed the PCR reads in MiXCR, keeping a single row per CDR3 protein. The data contain 200,000 to 250,000 distinct CDR3 sequences, 6.5% to 9% of them singletons. The starting material was PBMCs, mostly from graft donor cells, obtained 180 days after TCRalphabeta/CD19-depleted stem cell transplant. Receptors were obtained from a male patient younger than 18 who had a stem cell transplant for acute lymphoblastic leukemia, so the T cells may come from the graft donor. CDR3s include the opening cysteine and the closing phenylalanine or tryptophan. Fields, in order: J gene, clone size, D gene, V gene, CDR3 DNA, CDR3 protein. D genes are given only for firm matches. The size field is filled for only some rows; it gives once, few, many or a size class.

TRBJ2-1 many NA TRBV19 TGTGCCAGTAGTATAGATCGGGAACAGCCTGGGGGGAATGAGCAGTTCTTC CASSIDREQPGGNEQFF
TRBJ2-2 NA NA TRBV23-1 TGCGCCAGCAGTCAATGCGGGACCGCCGGCGGGGAGCTGTTTTTT CASSQCGTAGGELFF
TRBJ2-2 many TRBD2 TRBV7-8 TGTGCCAGCAGCTCCCACCCGCCCCGGCCAGCGGGGACCGGGGAGCTGTTTTTT CASSSHPPRPAGTGELFF
TRBJ2-7 many TRBD1 TRBV7-9 TGTGCCAGCAGCCTCACTCCCGGGACAGGGTCCTACGAGCAGTACTTC CASSLTPGTGSYEQYF
TRBJ1-1 many NA TRBV9 TGTGCCAGCAGCGTAGCCGGTCTTTGGGACACTGAAGCTTTCTTT CASSVAGLWDTEAFF
TRBJ2-7 many TRBD2 TRBV10-3 TGTGCCATCAGTGGGCGGACTAGCGGGAGGGCGGATTACGAGCAGTACTTC CAISGRTSGRADYEQYF
TRBJ2-5 many TRBD2 TRBV20-1 TGCAGTGCTAGAGATCTTCGCGCGGGGGGGCCGATAGAGACCCAGTACTTC CSARDLRAGGPIETQYF
TRBJ2-3 many NA TRBV29-1 TGCAGCGCCTCAATAGGAGATACGCAGTATTTT CSASIGDTQYF
TRBJ2-7 many NA TRBV3-1 TGTGCCAGCAGCCAACAGGGCAGGGGATGGGAGCAGTACTTC CASSQQGRGWEQYF
TRBJ1-4 NA TRBD1 TRBV18 TGTGCCAGCTCGCGGACAGGAGAAAAACTGTTTTTT CASSRTGEKLFF
TRBJ2-3 many NA TRBV5-1 TGCGCCAGCAGCTTGGCCGGGGCAGGGAGCACAGATACGCAGTATTTT CASSLAGAGSTDTQYF
TRBJ1-2 many NA TRBV29-1 TGCAGCGTTGCAAGGCAGACTTCCTATGGCTACACCTTC CSVARQTSYGYTF
TRBJ2-7 many NA TRBV7-2 TGTGCCAGCTCACGAGGGGCCTACGAGCAGTACTTC CASSRGAYEQYF
TRBJ1-6 many TRBD1 TRBV20-1 TGCAGTGCTACTATTTTGGCAGGGGGCGACTCACCCCTCCACTTT CSATILAGGDSPLHF
TRBJ1-2 many TRBD1 TRBV29-1 TGCAGCGTTGAAGGTGGACAGGGGAGTAACTATGGCTACACCTTC CSVEGGQGSNYGYTF
TRBJ2-5 many TRBD2 TRBV20-1 TGCAGTGCTAGGAAGACTAGCCCAGAGACCCAGTACTTC CSARKTSPETQYF
TRBJ2-3 many TRBD1 TRBV2 TGTGCCAGCCTTAATCCCCTAAGGGGGCCAGATACGCAGTATTTT CASLNPLRGPDTQYF
TRBJ1-5 many TRBD1 TRBV5-1 TGCGCCAGCAGCCTCCTCGCCTTGACAGGGCCTACCCCTGACGATCAGCCCCAGCATTTT CASSLLALTGPTPDDQPQHF
TRBJ2-1 many TRBD2 TRBV12-3/TRBV12-4 TGTGCCAGCCAAATGAGCGGGAGCAATGAGCAGTTCTTC CASQMSGSNEQFF
TRBJ2-1 many NA TRBV28 TGTGCCACCACCCTCTTCCCCAGCTCCTACAATGAGCAGTTCTTC CATTLFPSSYNEQFF
TRBJ2-3 many TRBD1 TRBV5-5 TGTGCCAGCAGCTTCGGACCGGGACAGTTCACAGATACGCAGTATTTT CASSFGPGQFTDTQYF
TRBJ1-1 few NA TRBV18 TGTGCCAGCTCACGGGACCAGTCGAACACTGAAGCTTTCTTT CASSRDQSNTEAFF